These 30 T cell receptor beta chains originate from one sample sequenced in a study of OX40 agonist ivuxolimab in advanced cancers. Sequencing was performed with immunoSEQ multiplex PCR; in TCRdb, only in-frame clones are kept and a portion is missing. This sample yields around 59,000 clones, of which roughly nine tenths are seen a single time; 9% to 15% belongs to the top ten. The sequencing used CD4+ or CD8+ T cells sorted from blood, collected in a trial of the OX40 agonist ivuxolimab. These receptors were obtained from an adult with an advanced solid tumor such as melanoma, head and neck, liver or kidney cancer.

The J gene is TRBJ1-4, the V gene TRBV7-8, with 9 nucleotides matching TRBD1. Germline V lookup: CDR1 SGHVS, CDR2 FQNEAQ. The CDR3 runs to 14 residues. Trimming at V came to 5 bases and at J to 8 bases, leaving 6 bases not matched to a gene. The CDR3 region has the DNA TGTGCCAGCAGCCAACAGGGGGCGTGGGAAAAACTGTTTTTT. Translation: CASSQQGAWEKLFF.

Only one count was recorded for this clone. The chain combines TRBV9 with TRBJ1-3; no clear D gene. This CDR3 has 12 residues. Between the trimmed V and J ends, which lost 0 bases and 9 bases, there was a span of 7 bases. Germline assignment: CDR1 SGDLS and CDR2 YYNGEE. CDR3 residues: CASSVGGSTIYF. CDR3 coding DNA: TGTGCCAGCAGCGTAGGAGGGAGCACCATATATTTT.

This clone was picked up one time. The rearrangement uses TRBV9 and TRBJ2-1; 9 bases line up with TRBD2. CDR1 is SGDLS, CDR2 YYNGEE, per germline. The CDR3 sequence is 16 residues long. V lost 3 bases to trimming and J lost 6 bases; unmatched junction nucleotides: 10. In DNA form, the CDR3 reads TGTGCCAGCAGCGGTGACGGCGGGAGGGCCGGCAATGAGCAGTTCTTC. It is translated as CASSGDGGRAGNEQFF.

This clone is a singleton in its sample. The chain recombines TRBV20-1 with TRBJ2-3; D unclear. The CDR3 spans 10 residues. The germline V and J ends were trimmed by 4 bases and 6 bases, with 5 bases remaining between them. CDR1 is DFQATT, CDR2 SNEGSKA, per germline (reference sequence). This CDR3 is CSAIVDTQYF. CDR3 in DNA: TGCAGTGCTATAGTTGATACGCAGTATTTT.

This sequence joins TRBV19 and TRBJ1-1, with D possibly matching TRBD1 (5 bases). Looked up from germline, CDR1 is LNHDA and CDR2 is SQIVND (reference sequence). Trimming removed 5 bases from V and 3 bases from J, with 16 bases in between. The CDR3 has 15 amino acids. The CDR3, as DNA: TGTGCCAGTAGTTCTCAGGGATTAGAGGACACTGAAGCTTTCTTT. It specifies CASSSQGLEDTEAFF.

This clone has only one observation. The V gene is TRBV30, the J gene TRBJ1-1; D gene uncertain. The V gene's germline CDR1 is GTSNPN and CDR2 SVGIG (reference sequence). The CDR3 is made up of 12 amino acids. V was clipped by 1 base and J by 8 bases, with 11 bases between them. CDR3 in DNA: TGTGCCTGGAGTGATTTAACGCCCGAAGCTTTCTTT. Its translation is CAWSDLTPEAFF.

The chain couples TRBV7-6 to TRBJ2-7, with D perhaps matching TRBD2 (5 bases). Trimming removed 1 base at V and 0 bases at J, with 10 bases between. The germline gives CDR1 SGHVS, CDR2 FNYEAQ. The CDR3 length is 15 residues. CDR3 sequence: CASSLDIGSSYEQYV. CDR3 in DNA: TGTGCCAGCAGCTTAGATATTGGGAGCTCCTACGAGCAGTACGTC.

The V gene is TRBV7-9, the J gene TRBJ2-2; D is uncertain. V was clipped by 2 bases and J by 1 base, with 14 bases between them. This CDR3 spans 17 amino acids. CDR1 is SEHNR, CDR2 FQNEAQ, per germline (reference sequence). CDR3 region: CASSLLSRELNTGELFF. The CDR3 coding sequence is TGTGCCAGCAGCTTATTGTCAAGGGAACTGAACACCGGGGAGCTGTTTTTT.

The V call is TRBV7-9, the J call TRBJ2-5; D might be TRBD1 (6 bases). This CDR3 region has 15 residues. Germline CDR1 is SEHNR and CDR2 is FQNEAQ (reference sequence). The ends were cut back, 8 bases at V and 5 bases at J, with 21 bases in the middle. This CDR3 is CASGVLAGARETQYF. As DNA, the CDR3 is TGTGCCAGCGGGGTCCTCGCAGGGGCTAGGGAGACCCAGTACTTC.

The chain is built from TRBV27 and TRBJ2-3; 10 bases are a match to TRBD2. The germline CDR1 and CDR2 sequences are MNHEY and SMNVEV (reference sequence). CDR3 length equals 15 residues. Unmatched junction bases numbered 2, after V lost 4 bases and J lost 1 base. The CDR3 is CASSSGTSGTDTQYF. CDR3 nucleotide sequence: TGTGCCAGCAGTTCAGGGACTAGCGGCACAGATACGCAGTATTTT.

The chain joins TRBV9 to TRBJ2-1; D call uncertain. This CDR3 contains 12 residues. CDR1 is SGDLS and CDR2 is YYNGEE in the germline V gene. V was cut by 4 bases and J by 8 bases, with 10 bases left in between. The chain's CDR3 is CASSPNDDEQFF. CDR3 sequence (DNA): TGTGCCAGCAGCCCCAATGACGATGAGCAGTTCTTC.

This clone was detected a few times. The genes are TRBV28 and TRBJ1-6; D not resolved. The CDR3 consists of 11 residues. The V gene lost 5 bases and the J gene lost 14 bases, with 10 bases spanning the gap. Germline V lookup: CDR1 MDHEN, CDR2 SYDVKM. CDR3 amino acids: CASSAKGALHF. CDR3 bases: TGTGCCAGCAGTGCCAAGGGCGCCCTCCACTTT.

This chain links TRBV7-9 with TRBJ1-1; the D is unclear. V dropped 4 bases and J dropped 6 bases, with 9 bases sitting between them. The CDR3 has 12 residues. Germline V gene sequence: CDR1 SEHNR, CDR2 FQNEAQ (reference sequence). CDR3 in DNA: TGTGCCAGCAGCTCTAAGAGTTCTGAAGCTTTCTTT. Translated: CASSSKSSEAFF.

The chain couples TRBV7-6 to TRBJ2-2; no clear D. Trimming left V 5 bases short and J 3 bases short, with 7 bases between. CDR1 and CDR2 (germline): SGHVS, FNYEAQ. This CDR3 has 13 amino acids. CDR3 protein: CASSAPYTGELFF. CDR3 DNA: TGTGCCAGCAGCGCCCCGTACACCGGGGAGCTGTTTTTT.

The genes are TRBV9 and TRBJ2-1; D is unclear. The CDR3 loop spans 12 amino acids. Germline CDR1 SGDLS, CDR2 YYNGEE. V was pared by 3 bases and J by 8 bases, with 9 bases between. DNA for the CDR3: TGTGCCAGCAGCGCCGCCGGAGATGAGCAGTTCTTC. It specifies CASSAAGDEQFF.

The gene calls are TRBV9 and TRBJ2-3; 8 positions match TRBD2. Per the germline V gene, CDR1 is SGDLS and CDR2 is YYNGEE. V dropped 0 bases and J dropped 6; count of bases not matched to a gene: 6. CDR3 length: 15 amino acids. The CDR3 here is CASSVEGLVTDTQYF. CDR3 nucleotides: TGTGCCAGCAGCGTAGAGGGACTAGTTACCGATACGCAGTATTTT.

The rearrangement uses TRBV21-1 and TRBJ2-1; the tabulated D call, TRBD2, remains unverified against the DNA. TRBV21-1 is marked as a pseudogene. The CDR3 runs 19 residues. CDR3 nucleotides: TGTGCCAGCAGCAAAGTTGAACTAGCGGGAGGGTACTACAGGAATGAGCAGTTCTTC. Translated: CASSKVELAGGYYRNEQFF.

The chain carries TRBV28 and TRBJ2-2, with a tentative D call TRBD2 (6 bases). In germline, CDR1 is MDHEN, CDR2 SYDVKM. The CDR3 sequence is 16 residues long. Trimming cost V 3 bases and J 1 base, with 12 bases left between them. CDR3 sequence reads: CASSLENGRNTGELFF. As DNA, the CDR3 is TGTGCCAGCAGTTTGGAAAACGGGAGGAACACCGGGGAGCTGTTTTTT.

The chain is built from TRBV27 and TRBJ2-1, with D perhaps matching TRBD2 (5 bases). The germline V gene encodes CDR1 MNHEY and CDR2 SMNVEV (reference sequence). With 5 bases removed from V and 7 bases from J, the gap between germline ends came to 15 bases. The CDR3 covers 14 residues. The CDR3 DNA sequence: TGTGCCAGCAGTCTGGACTCGTTGTGGAATGAGCAGTTCTTC. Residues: CASSLDSLWNEQFF.

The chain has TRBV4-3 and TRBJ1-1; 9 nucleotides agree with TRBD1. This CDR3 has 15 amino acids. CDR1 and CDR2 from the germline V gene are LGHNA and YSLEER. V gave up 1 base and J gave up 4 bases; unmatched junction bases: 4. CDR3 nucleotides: TGCGCCAGCAGCCAAGGCACAGGGGGCATCACTGAAGCTTTCTTT. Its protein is CASSQGTGGITEAFF.

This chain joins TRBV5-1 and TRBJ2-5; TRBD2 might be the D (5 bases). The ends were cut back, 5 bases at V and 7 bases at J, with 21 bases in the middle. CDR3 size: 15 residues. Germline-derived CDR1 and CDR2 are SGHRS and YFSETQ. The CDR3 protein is CASRRLTTLAGTQYF. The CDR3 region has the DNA TGCGCCAGCAGGCGCCTCACTACTCTCGCGGGGACCCAGTACTTC.

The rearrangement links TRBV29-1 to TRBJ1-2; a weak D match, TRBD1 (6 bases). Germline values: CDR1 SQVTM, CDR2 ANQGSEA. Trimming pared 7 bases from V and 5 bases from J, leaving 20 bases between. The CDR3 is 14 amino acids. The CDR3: CSAMGDTLLYGYTF. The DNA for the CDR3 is TGCAGCGCAATGGGGGACACCCTATTGTATGGCTACACCTTC.

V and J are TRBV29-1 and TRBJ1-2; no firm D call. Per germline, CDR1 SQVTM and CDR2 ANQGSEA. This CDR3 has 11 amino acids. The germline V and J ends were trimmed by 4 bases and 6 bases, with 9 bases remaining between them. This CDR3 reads CSVVGRNGYTF. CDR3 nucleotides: TGCAGCGTTGTTGGAAGGAATGGCTACACCTTC.

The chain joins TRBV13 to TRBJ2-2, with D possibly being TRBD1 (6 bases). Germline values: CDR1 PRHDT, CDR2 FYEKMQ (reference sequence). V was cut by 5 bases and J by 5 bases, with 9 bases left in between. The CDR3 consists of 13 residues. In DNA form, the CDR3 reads TGTGCCAGCAGCAGGGGGTTAACCGGGGAGCTGTTTTTT. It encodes CASSRGLTGELFF.

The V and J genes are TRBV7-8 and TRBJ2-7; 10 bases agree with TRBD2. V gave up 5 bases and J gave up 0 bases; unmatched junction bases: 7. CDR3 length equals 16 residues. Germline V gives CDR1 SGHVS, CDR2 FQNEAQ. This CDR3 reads CASSPASGRASYEQYF. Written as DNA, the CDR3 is TGTGCCAGCAGCCCTGCAAGCGGGAGGGCCTCCTACGAGCAGTACTTC.

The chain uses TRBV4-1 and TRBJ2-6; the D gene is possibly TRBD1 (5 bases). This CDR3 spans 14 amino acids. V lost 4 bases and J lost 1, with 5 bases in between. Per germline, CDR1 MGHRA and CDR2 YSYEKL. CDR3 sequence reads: CASSPGSGANVLTF. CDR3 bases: TGCGCCAGCAGCCCAGGGTCTGGGGCCAACGTCCTGACTTTC.

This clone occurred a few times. CDR3 protein: CASTTELNYGYTF. The CDR3 bases are TGTGCCAGCACGACAGAGCTTAACTATGGCTACACCTTC. This sequence joins TRBV7-9 and TRBJ1-2, with D perhaps TRBD1 (5 bases). CDR3 size: 13 residues. V dropped 7 bases and J dropped 1 base, with 10 bases sitting between them. The germline V gene encodes CDR1 SEHNR and CDR2 FQNEAQ (reference sequence). The full variable domain, with the rest looked up from reference TRBV7-9 and TRBJ1-2, is DTGVSQNPRHKITKRGQNVTFRCDPISEHNRLYWYRQTLGQGPEFLTYFQNEAQLEKSRLLSDRFSAERPKGSFSTLEIQRTEQGDSAMYLCASTTELNYGYTFGSGTRLTVV.

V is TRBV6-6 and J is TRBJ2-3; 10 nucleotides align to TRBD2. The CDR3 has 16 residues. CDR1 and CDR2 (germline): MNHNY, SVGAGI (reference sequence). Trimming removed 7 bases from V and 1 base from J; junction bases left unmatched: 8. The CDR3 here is CASKLAGAVGTDTQYF. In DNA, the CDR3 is TGTGCCAGCAAGCTAGCGGGAGCGGTGGGCACAGATACGCAGTATTTT.

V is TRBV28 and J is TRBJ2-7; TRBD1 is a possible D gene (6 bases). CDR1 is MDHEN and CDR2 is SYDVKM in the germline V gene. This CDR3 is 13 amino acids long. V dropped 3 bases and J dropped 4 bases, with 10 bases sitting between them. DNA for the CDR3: TGTGCCAGCAGTTTGGGAACAGGGTACGAGCAGTACTTC. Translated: CASSLGTGYEQYF.

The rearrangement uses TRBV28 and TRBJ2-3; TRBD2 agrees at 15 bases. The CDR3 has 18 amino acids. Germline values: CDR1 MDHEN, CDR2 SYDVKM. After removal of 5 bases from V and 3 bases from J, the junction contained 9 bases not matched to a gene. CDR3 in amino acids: CASSPGTSGRFWTDTQYF. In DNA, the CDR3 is TGTGCCAGCAGTCCCGGGACTAGCGGGAGGTTTTGGACAGATACGCAGTATTTT.